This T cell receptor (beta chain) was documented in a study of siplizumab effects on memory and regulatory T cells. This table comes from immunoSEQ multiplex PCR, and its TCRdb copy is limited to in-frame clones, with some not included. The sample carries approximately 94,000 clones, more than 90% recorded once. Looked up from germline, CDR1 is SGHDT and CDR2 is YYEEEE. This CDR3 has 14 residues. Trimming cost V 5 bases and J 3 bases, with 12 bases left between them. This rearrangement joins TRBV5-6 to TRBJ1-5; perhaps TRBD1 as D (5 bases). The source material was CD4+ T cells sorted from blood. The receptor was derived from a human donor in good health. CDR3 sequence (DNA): TGTGCCAGCAGTCCACGGGGGTACAATCAGCCCCAGCATTTT. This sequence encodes CASSPRGYNQPQHF.